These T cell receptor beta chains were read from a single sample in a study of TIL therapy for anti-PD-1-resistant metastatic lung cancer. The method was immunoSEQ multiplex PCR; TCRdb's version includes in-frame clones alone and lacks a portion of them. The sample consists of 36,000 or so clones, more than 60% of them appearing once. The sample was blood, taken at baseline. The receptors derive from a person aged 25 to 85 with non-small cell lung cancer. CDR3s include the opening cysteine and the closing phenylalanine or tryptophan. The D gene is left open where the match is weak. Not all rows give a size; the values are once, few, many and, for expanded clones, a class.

CASSEYAVRVGDQPQHF	TGTGCCAGCAGTGAATATGCAGTCCGGGTGGGGGATCAGCCCCAGCATTTT	.	.	TRBV6-4	TRBJ1-5
CASSLIPTGTGTYEQYF	TGCGCCAGCAGCTTGATACCTACCGGGACAGGAACCTACGAGCAGTACTTC	few	TRBD1	TRBV5-1	TRBJ2-7
CASSVQTYNSPLHF	TGTGCCAGTAGTGTACAGACCTATAATTCACCCCTCCACTTT	.	.	TRBV19	TRBJ1-6
CATSRGTASYEQYF	TGTGCCACGTCGCGCGGGACGGCCTCCTACGAGCAGTACTTC	.	.	TRBV19	TRBJ2-7
CASSFQGGAIDTQYF	TGTGCCAGCAGCTTCCAGGGGGGGGCGATAGATACGCAGTATTTT	.	.	TRBV5-6	TRBJ2-3
CASNDGTGVFDTQYF	TGCGCCAGCAACGACGGGACAGGGGTATTTGATACGCAGTATTTT	.	TRBD1	TRBV5-1	TRBJ2-3
CASSPSRAYEQYF	TGTGCCAGCAGCCCGTCTCGGGCCTACGAGCAGTACTTC	.	.	TRBV7-2	TRBJ2-7
CASSPGGATSYEQYF	TGTGCCAGCAGCCCCGGCGGGGCCACATCCTACGAGCAGTACTTC	.	.	TRBV5-4	TRBJ2-7
CASSRVRVYDPGELFF	TGCGCCAGCTCGCGGGTGAGGGTTTACGATCCCGGGGAGCTGTTTTTT	.	.	TRBV5-1	TRBJ2-2
CASRWLWHTEAFF	TGTGCCAGCAGATGGCTATGGCACACTGAAGCTTTCTTT	.	.	TRBV6-5	TRBJ1-1
CASKLQGMVGTDTQYF	TGTGCCAGCAAGCTACAGGGGATGGTTGGCACAGATACGCAGTATTTT	.	TRBD1	TRBV2	TRBJ2-3
CSGRGYTEAFF	TGCAGCGGGAGGGGATACACTGAAGCTTTCTTT	.	.	TRBV29-1	TRBJ1-1
CASSLGTGQKNNEQFF	TGTGCCAGCAGCTTAGGGACCGGACAAAAGAACAATGAGCAGTTCTTC	.	.	TRBV11-3	TRBJ2-1
CASSLGPGNTIYF	TGTGCCAGCAGTTTAGGCCCTGGAAACACCATATATTTT	.	.	TRBV28	TRBJ1-3
CASSLWEGNNQPQHF	TGTGCCAGCAGTTTATGGGAGGGAAACAATCAGCCCCAGCATTTT	.	.	TRBV28	TRBJ1-5
CASSLDQGIPVLDQYF	TGTGCCAGCAGCTTAGACCAGGGGATTCCGGTGCTAGACCAGTACTTC	.	.	TRBV7-9	TRBJ2-5
CASSVTPFGNEQFF	TGTGCCAGCAGTGTTACCCCATTCGGCAATGAGCAGTTCTTC	.	.	TRBV5-6	TRBJ2-1
CASSLSGSSYEQYF	TGTGCCAGCAGCCTAAGCGGGTCCTCCTACGAGCAGTACTTC	once	.	TRBV7-3	TRBJ2-7
CASSVDRDYGYTF	TGTGCCAGCAGCGTAGACAGGGACTATGGCTACACCTTC	.	.	TRBV9	TRBJ1-2
CASSEFYEQYF	TGTGCCAGCAGTGAGTTCTACGAGCAGTACTTC	.	.	TRBV6-1	TRBJ2-7
CASSLMVSPETQYF	TGTGCCAGCAGCTTGATGGTCTCCCCAGAGACCCAGTACTTC	once	.	TRBV5-4	TRBJ2-5
CASSLVTGLGETQYF	TGTGCCAGCAGCTTGGTGACAGGGTTGGGGGAGACCCAGTACTTC	once	TRBD1	TRBV5-6	TRBJ2-5
CASSWTAPRGTEAFF	TGTGCCAGCAGTTGGACGGCCCCAAGGGGGACTGAAGCTTTCTTT	.	.	TRBV28	TRBJ1-1
CASSHLGQGVNTGELFF	TGTGCCAGCAGCCATTTAGGACAGGGGGTGAACACCGGGGAGCTGTTTTTT	few	TRBD1	TRBV7-9	TRBJ2-2
CATKANVNYGYTF	TGTGCCACCAAGGCCAATGTTAACTATGGCTACACCTTC	few	.	TRBV2	TRBJ1-2
CASSLGLAGGISSYNEQFF	TGTGCCAGCAGCTTAGGACTAGCGGGGGGGATTAGCTCCTACAATGAGCAGTTCTTC	.	TRBD2	TRBV7-2	TRBJ2-1
CASSLDRNHNQPQHF	TGTGCCAGCAGCCTCGACAGGAACCACAATCAGCCCCAGCATTTT	.	.	TRBV6-5	TRBJ1-5
CASSVGVTPYEQYF	TGTGCCAGCAGCGTTGGCGTCACGCCCTACGAGCAGTACTTC	.	.	TRBV9	TRBJ2-7
CASSQTLPNAGHFNYGYTF	TGCGCCAGCAGCCAAACCCTCCCCAATGCGGGACACTTTAACTATGGCTACACCTTC	.	.	TRBV4-1	TRBJ1-2
CASSASGELFF	TGTGCCAGCAGCGCGAGTGGGGAGCTGTTTTTT	once	.	TRBV7-9	TRBJ2-2
CASSPSGPWGNTIYF	TGTGCCAGCAGCCCCTCCGGGCCTTGGGGAAACACCATATATTTT	.	.	TRBV7-2	TRBJ1-3
CASSIGQQRRGNQPQHF	TGTGCCAGTAGTATCGGACAGCAAAGGAGAGGCAATCAGCCCCAGCATTTT	.	.	TRBV19	TRBJ1-5
CASSPGGGGHNEQFF	TGTGCCAGCAGCCCCGGGGGTGGCGGCCACAATGAGCAGTTCTTC	.	.	TRBV28	TRBJ2-1
CASSWDREDEKLFF	TGTGCCAGCAGCTGGGACAGGGAGGATGAAAAACTGTTTTTT	.	TRBD1	TRBV7-8	TRBJ1-4
CAISESTTSGGTTQYF	TGTGCCATCAGTGAGTCGACCACTAGCGGGGGTACGACCCAGTACTTC	.	TRBD2	TRBV10-3	TRBJ2-5
CASSYPARGARVQPQHF	TGTGCCAGCAGCTACCCTGCGAGGGGGGCAAGAGTTCAGCCCCAGCATTTT	.	.	TRBV28	TRBJ1-5
CASSLTSGYQETQYF	TGTGCCAGCAGCTTGACTAGCGGGTACCAAGAGACCCAGTACTTC	.	TRBD2	TRBV7-2	TRBJ2-5
CASSQDLGRGYGYTF	TGTGCCAGCAGCCAAGATCTCGGCAGGGGTTATGGCTACACCTTC	once	.	TRBV14	TRBJ1-2
CASRGWAGTHGYTF	TGTGCCAGCCGTGGGTGGGCAGGGACTCATGGCTACACCTTC	.	.	TRBV6-5	TRBJ1-2
CASRGGGAIDTQYF	TGTGCCAGCAGAGGCGGGGGGGCCATAGATACGCAGTATTTT	once	TRBD2	TRBV2	TRBJ2-3
CASSPGGAGVQEKLFF	TGTGCCAGCAGCCCCGGAGGAGCAGGGGTGCAGGAAAAACTGTTTTTT	few	.	TRBV9	TRBJ1-4
CASSLGRDRNQPQHF	TGTGCCAGCAGCTTGGGTAGGGACCGTAATCAGCCCCAGCATTTT	.	.	TRBV5-4	TRBJ1-5
CASSLFGQGQTGELFF	TGTGCCAGCAGCTTATTTGGACAGGGTCAAACCGGGGAGCTGTTTTTT	.	TRBD1	TRBV7-3	TRBJ2-2
CASSLVTGELFF	TGTGCCAGCAGCTTAGTAACCGGGGAGCTGTTTTTT	.	.	TRBV7-9	TRBJ2-2
CASRTSGRGKTQYF	TGTGCCAGCAGGACTAGCGGGAGGGGGAAGACCCAGTACTTC	.	TRBD2	TRBV6-5	TRBJ2-5
CASSLSVLGQGAGGELFF	TGTGCCAGCAGTTTATCCGTTTTGGGACAGGGGGCCGGCGGGGAGCTGTTTTTT	.	TRBD1	TRBV27	TRBJ2-2
CASSLGSGELTDTQYF	TGCGCCAGCAGCCTGGGTAGCGGGGAGCTTACAGATACGCAGTATTTT	.	TRBD2	TRBV4-1	TRBJ2-3
CASSHTGTANHEQFF	TGTGCCAGCAGTCACACCGGGACAGCAAATCATGAGCAGTTCTTC	.	TRBD1	TRBV6-1	TRBJ2-1
CASSLNPEEGSLNTEAFF	TGTGCCAGCAGCCTAAACCCTGAGGAAGGATCTTTGAACACTGAAGCTTTCTTT	once	.	TRBV9	TRBJ1-1
CSVIDRDGDNEQFF	TGCAGCGTCATAGACAGGGATGGGGACAATGAGCAGTTCTTC	few	TRBD1	TRBV29-1	TRBJ2-1
CASSPTGAKNYEQYF	TGTGCCAGCAGTCCGACAGGGGCGAAAAACTACGAGCAGTACTTC	once	TRBD1	TRBV28	TRBJ2-7
CASSVQGGNEKLFF	TGTGCCAGCAGCGTACAAGGGGGGAATGAAAAACTGTTTTTT	.	.	TRBV9	TRBJ1-4
CASSLDLTDTQYF	TGTGCCAGCAGCTTGGACCTCACAGATACGCAGTATTTT	.	.	TRBV5-4	TRBJ2-3
CASSQDGPSIHYNSPLHF	TGCGCCAGCAGCCAAGATGGGCCTTCCATCCACTATAATTCACCCCTCCACTTT	.	.	TRBV4-3	TRBJ1-6
CASSQEAGSHEQYF	TGCGCCAGCAGCCAAGAAGCAGGGAGCCACGAGCAGTACTTC	.	.	TRBV4-3	TRBJ2-7
CASSTGRTVPDYGYTF	TGTGCCAGTAGTACAGGAAGGACGGTTCCAGACTATGGCTACACCTTC	.	.	TRBV19	TRBJ1-2
CASSSSGRGPGTDTQYF	TGTGCCAGCAGCTCTAGCGGGAGAGGGCCTGGCACAGATACGCAGTATTTT	.	TRBD2	TRBV27	TRBJ2-3